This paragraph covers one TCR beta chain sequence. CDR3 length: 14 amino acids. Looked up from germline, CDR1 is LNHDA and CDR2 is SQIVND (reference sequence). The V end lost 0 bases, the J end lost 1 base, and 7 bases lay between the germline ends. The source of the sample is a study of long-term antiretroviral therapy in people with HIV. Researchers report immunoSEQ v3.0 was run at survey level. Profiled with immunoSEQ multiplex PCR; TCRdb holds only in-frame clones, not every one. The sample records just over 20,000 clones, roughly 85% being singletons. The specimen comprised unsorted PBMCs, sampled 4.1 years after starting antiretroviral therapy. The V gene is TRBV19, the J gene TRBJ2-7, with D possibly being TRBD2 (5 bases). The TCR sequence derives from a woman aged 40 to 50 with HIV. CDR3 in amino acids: CASSIERGSYEQYF. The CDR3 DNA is TGTGCCAGTAGTATAGAACGGGGATCCTACGAGCAGTACTTC.